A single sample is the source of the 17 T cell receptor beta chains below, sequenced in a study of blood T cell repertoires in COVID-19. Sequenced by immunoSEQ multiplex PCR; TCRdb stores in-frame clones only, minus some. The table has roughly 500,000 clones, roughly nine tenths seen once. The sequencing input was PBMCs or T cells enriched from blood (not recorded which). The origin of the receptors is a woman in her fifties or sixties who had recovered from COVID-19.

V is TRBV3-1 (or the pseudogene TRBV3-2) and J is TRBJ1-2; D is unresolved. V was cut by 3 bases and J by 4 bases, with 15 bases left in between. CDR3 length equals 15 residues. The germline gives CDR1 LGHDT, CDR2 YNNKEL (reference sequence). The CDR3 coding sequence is TGTGCCAGCAGCCAGGTATTGGCCTCCTTCTATGGCTACACCTTC. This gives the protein CASSQVLASFYGYTF.

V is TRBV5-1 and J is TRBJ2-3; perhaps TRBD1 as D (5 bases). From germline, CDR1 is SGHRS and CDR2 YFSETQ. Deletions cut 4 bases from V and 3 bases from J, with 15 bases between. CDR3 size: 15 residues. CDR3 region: CASSILSGSTDTQYF. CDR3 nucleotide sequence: TGCGCCAGCAGCATACTATCAGGGTCAACAGATACGCAGTATTTT.

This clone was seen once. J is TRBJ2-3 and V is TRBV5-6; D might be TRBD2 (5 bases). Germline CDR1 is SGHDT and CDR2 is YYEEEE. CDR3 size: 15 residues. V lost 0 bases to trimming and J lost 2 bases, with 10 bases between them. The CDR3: CASSLGSGNTDTQYF. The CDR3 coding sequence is TGTGCCAGCAGCTTGGGGAGCGGCAACACAGATACGCAGTATTTT. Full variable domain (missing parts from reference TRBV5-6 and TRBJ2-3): DAGVTQSPTHLIKTRGQQVTLRCSPKSGHDTVSWYQQALGQGPQFIFQYYEEEERQRGNFPDRFSGHQFPNYSSELNVNALLLGDSALYLCASSLGSGNTDTQYFGPGTRLTVL.

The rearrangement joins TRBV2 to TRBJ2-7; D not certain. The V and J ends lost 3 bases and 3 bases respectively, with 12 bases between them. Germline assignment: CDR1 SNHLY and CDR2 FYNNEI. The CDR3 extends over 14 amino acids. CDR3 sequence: CASSDAFGFYEQYF. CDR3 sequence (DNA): TGTGCCAGCAGTGATGCATTCGGGTTCTACGAGCAGTACTTC.

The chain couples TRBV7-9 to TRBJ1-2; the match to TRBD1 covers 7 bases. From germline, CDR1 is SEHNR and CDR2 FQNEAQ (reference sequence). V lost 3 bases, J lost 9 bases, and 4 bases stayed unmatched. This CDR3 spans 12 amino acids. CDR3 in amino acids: CASSFGQDRYTF. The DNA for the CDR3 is TGTGCCAGCAGCTTTGGACAGGACCGCTACACCTTC. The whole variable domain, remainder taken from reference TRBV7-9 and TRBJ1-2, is DTGVSQNPRHKITKRGQNVTFRCDPISEHNRLYWYRQTLGQGPEFLTYFQNEAQLEKSRLLSDRFSAERPKGSFSTLEIQRTEQGDSAMYLCASSFGQDRYTFGSGTRLTVV.

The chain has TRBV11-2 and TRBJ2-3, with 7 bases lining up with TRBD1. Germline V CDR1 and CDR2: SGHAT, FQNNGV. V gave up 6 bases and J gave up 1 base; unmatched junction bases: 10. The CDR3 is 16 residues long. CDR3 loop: CASSLQGTSGTDTQYF. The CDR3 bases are TGTGCCAGCAGTCTACAGGGGACCTCGGGCACAGATACGCAGTATTTT.

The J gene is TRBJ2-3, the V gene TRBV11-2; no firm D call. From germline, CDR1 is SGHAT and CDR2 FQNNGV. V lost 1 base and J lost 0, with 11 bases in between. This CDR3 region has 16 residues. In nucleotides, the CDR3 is TGTGCCAGCAGCTTAGGGATCCTGACTAGCACAGATACGCAGTATTTT. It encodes CASSLGILTSTDTQYF. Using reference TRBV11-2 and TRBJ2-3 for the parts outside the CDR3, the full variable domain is EAGVAQSPRYKIIEKRQSVAFWCNPISGHATLYWYQQILGQGPKLLIQFQNNGVVDDSQLPKDRFSAERLKGVDSTLKIQPAKLEDSAVYLCASSLGILTSTDTQYFGPGTRLTVL.

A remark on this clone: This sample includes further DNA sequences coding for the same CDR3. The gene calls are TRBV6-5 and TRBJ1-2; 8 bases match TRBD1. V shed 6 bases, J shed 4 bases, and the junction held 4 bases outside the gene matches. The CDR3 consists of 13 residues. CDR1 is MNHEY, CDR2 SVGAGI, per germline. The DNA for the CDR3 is TGTGCCAGCAGACCCGGACAGGGCTATGGCTACACCTTC. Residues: CASRPGQGYGYTF.

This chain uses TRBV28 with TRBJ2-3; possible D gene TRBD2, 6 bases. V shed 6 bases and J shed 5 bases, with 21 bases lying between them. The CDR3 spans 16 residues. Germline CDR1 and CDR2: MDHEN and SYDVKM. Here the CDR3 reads CASSLRPMGGLDTQYF. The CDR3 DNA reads TGTGCCAGCAGCCTCCGCCCTATGGGGGGTTTAGATACGCAGTATTTT.

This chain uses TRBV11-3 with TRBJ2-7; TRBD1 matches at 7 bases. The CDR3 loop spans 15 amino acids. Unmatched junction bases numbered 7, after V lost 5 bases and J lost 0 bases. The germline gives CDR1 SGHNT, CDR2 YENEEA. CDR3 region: CASSPQDRTSYEQYV. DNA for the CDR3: TGTGCCAGCAGCCCTCAGGACAGGACCTCCTACGAGCAGTACGTC.

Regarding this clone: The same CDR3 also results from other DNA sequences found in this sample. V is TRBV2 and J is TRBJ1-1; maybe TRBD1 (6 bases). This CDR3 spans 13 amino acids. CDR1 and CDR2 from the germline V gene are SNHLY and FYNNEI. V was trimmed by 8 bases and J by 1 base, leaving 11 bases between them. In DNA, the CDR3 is TGTGCCAGCTCAAACAGGGAGAACACTGAAGCTTTCTTT. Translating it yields CASSNRENTEAFF.

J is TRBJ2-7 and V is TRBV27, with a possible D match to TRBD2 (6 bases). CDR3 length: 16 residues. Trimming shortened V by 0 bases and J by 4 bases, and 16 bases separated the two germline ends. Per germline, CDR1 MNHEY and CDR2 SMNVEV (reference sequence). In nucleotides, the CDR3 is TGTGCCAGCAGTTTATCGGCTAGGGGAGGCGGTTACGAGCAGTACTTC. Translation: CASSLSARGGGYEQYF.

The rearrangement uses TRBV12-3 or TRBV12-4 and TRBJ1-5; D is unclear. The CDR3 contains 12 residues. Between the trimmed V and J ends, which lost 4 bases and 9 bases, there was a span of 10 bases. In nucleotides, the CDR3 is TGTGCCAGCAGTTCCCCGGGAAGGCCCCAGCATTTT. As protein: CASSSPGRPQHF.

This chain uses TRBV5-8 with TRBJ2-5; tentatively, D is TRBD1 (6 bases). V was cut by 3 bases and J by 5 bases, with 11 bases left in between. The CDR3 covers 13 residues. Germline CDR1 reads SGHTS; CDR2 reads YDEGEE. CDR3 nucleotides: TGTGCCAGCAGCTCTTTCAGGGGCGAGACCCAGTACTTC. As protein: CASSSFRGETQYF.

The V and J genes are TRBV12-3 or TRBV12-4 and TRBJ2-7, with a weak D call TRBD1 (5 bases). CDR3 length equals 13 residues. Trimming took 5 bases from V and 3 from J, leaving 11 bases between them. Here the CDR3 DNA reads TGTGCCAGCAGTCCGCAGGGCTTCTACGAGCAGTACGTC. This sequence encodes CASSPQGFYEQYV.

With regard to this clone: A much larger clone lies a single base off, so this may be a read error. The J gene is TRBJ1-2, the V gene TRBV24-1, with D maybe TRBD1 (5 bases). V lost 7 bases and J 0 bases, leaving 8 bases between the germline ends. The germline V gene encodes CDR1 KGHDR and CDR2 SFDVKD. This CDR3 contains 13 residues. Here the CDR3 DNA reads TGTGCCACCAGCTTGACAGCTAACTATGGCTACACCTTC. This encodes CATSLTANYGYTF.

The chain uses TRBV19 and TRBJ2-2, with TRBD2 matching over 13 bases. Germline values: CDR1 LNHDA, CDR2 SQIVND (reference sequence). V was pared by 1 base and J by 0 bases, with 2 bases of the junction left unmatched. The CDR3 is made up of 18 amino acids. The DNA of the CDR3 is TGTGCCAGTAGTATAGGACTAGCGGGGGGTTCGAACACCGGGGAGCTGTTTTTT. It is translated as CASSIGLAGGSNTGELFF.